Sequencing of this TCR beta chain was carried out in a study of blood T cell repertoires in COVID-19. The overall study: Acute and convalescent COVID-19 specimens originated in the United States, Italy and Spain. T cells, B-cell-depleted T cells, or PBMCs provided the cDNA or gDNA that served as material.

The data were produced by immunoSEQ multiplex PCR, yet TCRdb's version contains in-frame clones alone and is incomplete. The sample includes 300,000 to 350,000 clones, 75% to 90% of them seen just once. As to this clone: A clone one base away is much larger, so this may be a read error. Other DNA sequences in this specimen translate into the identical CDR3.

Per germline, CDR1 MNHEY and CDR2 SVGAGI. J lost 5 bases, V lost 3 bases, and 9 bases had no gene match. The CDR3 is 15 amino acids. The sample taken for sequencing was peripheral blood. This TCR derives from a woman between 50 and 59 years old with COVID-19, enrolled during active disease. The chain employs TRBV6-5 and TRBJ1-1; 7 bases match TRBD1. This CDR3 is CASSYRGRVVTEAFF. Written as DNA, the CDR3 is TGTGCCAGCAGTTATAGGGGGCGGGTTGTGACTGAAGCTTTCTTT.